The next 22 T cell receptor beta chains were all read from a single sample in a study of glioma-infiltrating T cells after dendritic cell vaccination. The time point here: after dendritic cell vaccination, including at tumor progression/relapse. TCRdb's copy holds only in-frame clones and misses some; the assay was immunoSEQ multiplex PCR. The sample records about 76,000 clones, roughly 91% being singletons. Here the sequenced sample was blood, taken after dendritic cell vaccination. The receptors were gathered from a human donor with glioblastoma.

The chain uses TRBV30 and TRBJ1-4; 10 bases match TRBD1. J gave up 2 bases and V 4 bases, and 16 bases lay outside the gene matches. Germline V gene data show CDR1 as GTSNPN and CDR2 as SVGIG (reference sequence). This CDR3 is 19 amino acids long. CDR3 DNA sequence: TGTGCCTGGATCCCCGGAGGGACAGGGGTCTTTTTCACTAATGAAAAACTGTTTTTT. This codes for CAWIPGGTGVFFTNEKLFF.

The CDR3: CASSLDGDTQYF. The CDR3 region has the DNA TGTGCCAGCAGCTTAGACGGAGATACGCAGTATTTT. J is TRBJ2-3 and V is TRBV7-7; no definite D call. Germline CDR1 and CDR2: SSHAT and FNYEAQ (reference sequence). The CDR3 is 12 amino acids. V was cut by 1 base and J by 5 bases, with 4 bases left in between.

The genes are TRBV10-3 and TRBJ2-3, with D perhaps TRBD2 (6 bases). Germline CDR1 is ENHRY and CDR2 is SYGVKD. The V end lost 6 bases, the J end lost 6 bases, and 19 bases lay between the germline ends. The CDR3 consists of 15 residues. CDR3 sequence: CAISVVAGPQDTQYF. In DNA form, the CDR3 reads TGTGCCATCAGCGTGGTCGCGGGACCACAGGATACGCAGTATTTT.

This clone was detected only once. The chain links TRBV14 to TRBJ2-1; 9 nucleotides align to TRBD2. CDR1 and CDR2 from the germline V gene are SGHDN and FVKESK. The CDR3 runs to 19 residues. V dropped 2 bases and J dropped 1; count of bases not matched to a gene: 12. CDR3 in amino acids: CASSQPGLSGRSSYNEQFF. The CDR3 nucleotides are TGTGCCAGCAGCCAACCGGGCTTAAGCGGGAGGAGTTCCTACAATGAGCAGTTCTTC.

This clone was counted between two and nine times. The chain combines TRBV4-3 with TRBJ1-4; D gene unclear. Trimming took 1 base from V and 7 from J, leaving 10 bases between them. This CDR3 spans 14 amino acids. The germline V gene has CDR1 LGHNA and CDR2 YSLEER. The CDR3 here is CASSQVLWSEKLFF. The DNA for the CDR3 is TGCGCCAGCAGCCAAGTCTTGTGGAGTGAAAAACTGTTTTTT.

V gene TRBV5-4 combines with J gene TRBJ2-3; TRBD2 matches at 7 bases. The CDR3 has 15 residues. V shed 0 bases, J shed 0 bases, and the junction held 1 base outside the gene matches. Germline V gene lookup returns CDR1 SGHNT and CDR2 YYREEE (reference sequence). As DNA, the CDR3 is TGTGCCAGCAGCTTGGGGGACTACAGCACAGATACGCAGTATTTT. This encodes CASSLGDYSTDTQYF.

Details on this clone: Other DNA sequences in the same sample also yield this CDR3. This rearrangement joins TRBV29-1 to TRBJ2-2, with 7 bases identical to TRBD1. Per the germline V gene, CDR1 is SQVTM and CDR2 is ANQGSEA. The CDR3 length is 15 residues. The junction had 8 bases not matched to a gene; V was cut back by 7 bases and J by 0 bases. CDR3: CSGAEGAANTGELFF. The CDR3 DNA is TGCAGCGGGGCCGAGGGGGCGGCGAACACCGGGGAGCTGTTTTTT.

In this sample, this clone turned up once. The chain is built from TRBV19 and TRBJ1-2; 12 positions match TRBD1. From germline, CDR1 is LNHDA and CDR2 SQIVND (reference sequence). The CDR3 has 13 residues. V shed 10 bases and J 5 bases; nucleotides not matched to a gene: 5. The CDR3 region is CATEGQGAYGYTF. The CDR3, as DNA: TGTGCCACTGAGGGACAGGGGGCATATGGCTACACCTTC.

This clone was seen only a few times. The V and J genes are TRBV18 and TRBJ2-7; no definite D call. Germline CDR1 reads KGHSH; CDR2 reads LQKENI. Deletions cut 1 base from V and 0 bases from J, with 10 bases between. CDR3 length: 15 amino acids. The CDR3 coding sequence is TGTGCCAGCTCACCACGGCCCCTAGACTCCTACGAGCAGTACTTC. The encoded protein is CASSPRPLDSYEQYF.

The chain has TRBV5-1 and TRBJ2-7, with 7 nucleotides matching TRBD2. After removal of 5 bases from V and 4 bases from J, the junction contained 12 bases not matched to a gene. The CDR3 extends over 15 amino acids. Germline V CDR1 and CDR2: SGHRS, YFSETQ. CDR3 protein: CASRPAPGGSYEQYF. The CDR3 coding sequence is TGCGCCAGCAGGCCCGCCCCGGGAGGTTCTTACGAGCAGTACTTC.

The chain uses TRBV9 and TRBJ2-1; D possibly corresponds to TRBD2 (6 bases). The CDR3 extends over 16 amino acids. Germline V lookup: CDR1 SGDLS, CDR2 YYNGEE. The V end was cut by 0 bases, the J end by 8 bases, with 18 bases between. The CDR3: CASSVATGEGAHEQFF. The CDR3 DNA follows: TGTGCCAGCAGCGTAGCTACGGGGGAAGGAGCGCATGAGCAGTTCTTC.

The chain links TRBV7-2 to TRBJ1-5, with unresolved D. The V gene lost 2 bases and the J gene lost 3 bases, with 8 bases spanning the gap. The CDR3 is 14 amino acids. CDR1 and CDR2 (germline): SGHTA, FQGNSA. The CDR3: CASSLIVVNQPQHF. Here the CDR3 DNA reads TGTGCCAGCAGCTTAATCGTAGTCAATCAGCCCCAGCATTTT.

This clone was detected only once. J is TRBJ2-2 and V is TRBV25-1; 9 bases fit TRBD1. V lost 5 bases to trimming and J lost 4 bases; unmatched junction nucleotides: 5. The CDR3 has 15 amino acids. Per germline, CDR1 MGHDK and CDR2 SYGVNS. CDR3 coding DNA: TGTGCCAGCAGTTGGACAGGGGTCGCCACCGGGGAGCTGTTTTTT. The encoded protein is CASSWTGVATGELFF.

This clone occurred once. The chain recombines TRBV7-2 with TRBJ1-2; D gene unclear. Germline V gives CDR1 SGHTA, CDR2 FQGNSA. V lost 4 bases and J 8 bases, leaving 26 bases between the germline ends. The CDR3 length is 17 residues. The CDR3 DNA sequence: TGTGCCAGCAGCTCGCCCTATTCGGCCTCCACAGAGAGAGGCTACACCTTC. The encoded protein is CASSSPYSASTERGYTF.

In this sample, this clone turned up a few times. V usage is TRBV19 and J usage is TRBJ2-7, with TRBD2 matching 9 bases. Germline V gene sequence: CDR1 LNHDA, CDR2 SQIVND (reference sequence). V dropped 5 bases and J dropped 4; count of bases not matched to a gene: 9. This CDR3 is 15 amino acids long. The CDR3 coding sequence is TGTGCCAGTAGTGGAGCGGGGGGCGGGATATACGAGCAGTACTTC. It is translated as CASSGAGGGIYEQYF.

The CDR3 coding sequence is TGTGCCAGCAGCTCGTATCGGGTCGATGAAGCTTTCTTT. Translating it yields CASSSYRVDEAFF. V gene TRBV7-2 combines with J gene TRBJ1-1; no clear D gene. The germline CDR1 and CDR2 sequences are SGHTA and FQGNSA. The CDR3 runs to 13 residues. V was shortened by 4 bases and J by 7 bases, with 13 bases between the two germline ends.

The J gene is TRBJ2-7, the V gene TRBV5-1; 7 nucleotides line up with TRBD2. The ends lost 5 bases at V and 3 bases at J; junction bases unmatched: 5. Germline CDR1 reads SGHRS; CDR2 reads YFSETQ. The CDR3 is 13 amino acids. CDR3 sequence: CASRPSGGYEQYF. CDR3 coding DNA: TGCGCCAGCAGACCCTCGGGGGGCTACGAGCAGTACTTC.

V usage is TRBV9 and J usage is TRBJ1-2, with TRBD1 matching 7 bases. Trimming cost V 5 bases and J 4 bases; bases outside gene matches: 8. The germline V gene has CDR1 SGDLS and CDR2 YYNGEE. The CDR3 has 14 residues. The CDR3 DNA is TGTGCCAGCAGTCCCTCGGGACAGCCCTATGGCTACACCTTC. It specifies CASSPSGQPYGYTF.

This clone was seen just once. This sequence joins TRBV5-5 and TRBJ2-1; 12 nucleotides agree with TRBD1. The CDR3 length is 16 residues. Germline-derived CDR1 and CDR2 are SGHKS and YYEKEE (reference sequence). J lost 8 bases, V lost 5 bases, and 11 bases had no gene match. The CDR3 sequence is CASSKTPGQGADEQFF. CDR3 nucleotides: TGTGCCAGCAGTAAAACCCCGGGACAGGGGGCTGATGAGCAGTTCTTC.

The chain employs TRBV6-5 and TRBJ1-2; D call uncertain. The germline V gene has CDR1 MNHEY and CDR2 SVGAGI. The germline V and J ends were trimmed by 5 bases and 0 bases, with 13 bases remaining between them. CDR3 length: 15 amino acids. CDR3 in amino acids: CASSPWESPNYGYTF. The CDR3 bases are TGTGCCAGCAGTCCCTGGGAGAGCCCTAACTATGGCTACACCTTC.

With regard to this clone: The junction departs from the called germline gene at one end, perhaps through a read error. The sample contains more than one DNA sequence encoding this CDR3. The J gene is TRBJ1-3, the V gene TRBV11-1, with 9 bases that match TRBD1. CDR3 length equals 16 residues. Per germline, CDR1 SGHAT and CDR2 FQDESV (reference sequence). CDR3 DNA: TGTGCCAGCAGCGCCGTAACAGGGGGCACTGGAAACACTATATATTTT. It specifies CASSAVTGGTGNTIYF. The full variable domain, with the rest looked up from reference TRBV11-1 and TRBJ1-3, is EAEVAQSPRYKITEKSQAVAFWCDPISGHATLYWYRQILGQGPELLVQFQDESVVDDSQLPKDRFSAERLKGVDSTLKIQPAELGDSAMYLCASSAVTGGTGNTIYFGEGSWLTVV.

The V and J genes are TRBV6-5 and TRBJ1-2; D perhaps matches TRBD1 (6 bases). The CDR3 covers 15 residues. The germline CDR1 and CDR2 sequences are MNHEY and SVGAGI. The ends were cut back, 6 bases at V and 7 bases at J, with 21 bases in the middle. The chain's CDR3 is CASSPIQGPSSGYTF. In DNA form, the CDR3 reads TGTGCCAGCAGCCCGATACAGGGCCCCTCGAGTGGCTACACCTTC.